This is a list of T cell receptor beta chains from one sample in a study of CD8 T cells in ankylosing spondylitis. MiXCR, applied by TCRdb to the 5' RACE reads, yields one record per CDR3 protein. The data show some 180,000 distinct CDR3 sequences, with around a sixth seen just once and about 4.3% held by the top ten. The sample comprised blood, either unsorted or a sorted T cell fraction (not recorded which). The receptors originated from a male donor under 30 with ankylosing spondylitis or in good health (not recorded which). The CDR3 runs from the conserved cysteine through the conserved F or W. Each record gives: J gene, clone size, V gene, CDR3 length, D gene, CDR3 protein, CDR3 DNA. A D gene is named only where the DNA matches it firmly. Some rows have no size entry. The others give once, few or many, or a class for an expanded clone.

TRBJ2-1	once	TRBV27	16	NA	CASSLLSTTPYNEQFF	TGTGCCAGCAGTTTGCTTTCCACCACCCCATACAATGAGCAGTTCTTC
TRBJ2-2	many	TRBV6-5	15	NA	CASSYSGGVTGELFF	TGTGCCAGCAGTTACTCTGGCGGGGTCACCGGGGAGCTGTTTTTT
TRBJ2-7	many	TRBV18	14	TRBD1	CASSQGTGLYEQYF	TGTGCCAGCTCCCAAGGGACAGGACTCTACGAGCAGTACTTC
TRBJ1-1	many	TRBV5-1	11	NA	CASSRDTEAFF	TGCGCCAGCAGCAGGGACACTGAAGCTTTCTTT
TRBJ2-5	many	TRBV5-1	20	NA	CASSLDVRPARPGNQETQYF	TGCGCCAGCAGCTTGGACGTTCGACCCGCCCGACCCGGAAACCAAGAGACCCAGTACTTC
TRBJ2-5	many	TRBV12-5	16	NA	CASGLGVTNRGETQYF	TGTGCTAGTGGTTTAGGGGTAACCAATCGAGGAGAGACCCAGTACTTC
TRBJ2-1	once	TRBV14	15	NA	CASSQYGNSYNEQFF	TGTGCCAGCAGCCAATACGGGAACTCCTACAATGAGCAGTTCTTC
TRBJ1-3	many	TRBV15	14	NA	CATSSHTGANTIYF	TGTGCCACCAGCAGTCACACAGGTGCAAACACCATATATTTT
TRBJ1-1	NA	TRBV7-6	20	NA	CASSLGDFPFTLLSNTEAFF	TGTGCCAGCAGCTTGGGCGATTTCCCTTTTACCCTTCTTTCGAACACTGAAGCTTTCTTT
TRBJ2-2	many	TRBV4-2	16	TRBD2	CASSQGSGRITGELFF	TGTGCCAGCAGCCAAGGTAGCGGGAGGATCACCGGGGAGCTGTTTTTT
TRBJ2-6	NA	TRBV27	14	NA	CASSPYTGANVLTF	TGTGCCAGCAGTCCTTATACTGGGGCCAACGTCCTGACTTTC
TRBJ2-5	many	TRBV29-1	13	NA	CSVVRTSQETQYF	TGCAGCGTTGTCCGGACTTCCCAAGAGACCCAGTACTTC
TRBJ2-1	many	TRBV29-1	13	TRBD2	CSTIKAGGTEQFF	TGCAGCACCATAAAGGCGGGAGGGACGGAGCAGTTCTTC
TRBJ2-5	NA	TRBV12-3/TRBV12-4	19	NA	CASRLSNIPGQKYQETQYF	TGTGCCAGCAGGTTAAGTAACATCCCGGGACAAAAGTACCAAGAGACCCAGTACTTC
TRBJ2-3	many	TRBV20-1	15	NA	CSARSPGRGSDTQYF	TGCAGTGCTAGATCCCCCGGCAGGGGCTCAGATACGCAGTATTTT
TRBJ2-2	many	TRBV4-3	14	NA	CASSQVGNTGELFF	TGCGCCAGCAGCCAAGTTGGGAACACCGGGGAGCTGTTTTTT
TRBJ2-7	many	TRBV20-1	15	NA	CSAPPLEASPYEQYF	TGCAGTGCACCGCCCCTGGAGGCTAGTCCCTACGAGCAGTACTTC
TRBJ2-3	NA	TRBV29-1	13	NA	CSVVQGVGDTQYF	TGCAGCGTTGTACAGGGCGTTGGAGATACGCAGTATTTT
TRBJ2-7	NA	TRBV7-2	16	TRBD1	CASSSILDRGSYEQYF	TGTGCCAGCAGCTCCATACTGGACAGGGGCTCCTACGAGCAGTACTTC
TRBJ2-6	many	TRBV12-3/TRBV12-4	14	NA	CASSWRAGANVLTF	TGTGCCAGCAGTTGGCGTGCTGGGGCCAACGTCCTGACTTTC
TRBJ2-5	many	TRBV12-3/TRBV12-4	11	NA	CASSPGVAQYF	TGTGCCAGCAGTCCCGGGGTGGCCCAGTACTTC
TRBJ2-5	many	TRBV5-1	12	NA	CASRDSSGTQYF	TGCGCCAGCCGGGACTCCTCCGGGACCCAGTACTTC
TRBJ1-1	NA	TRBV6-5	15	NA	CASSLGGTMNTEAFF	TGTGCCAGCAGCCTCGGGGGGACGATGAACACTGAAGCTTTCTTT
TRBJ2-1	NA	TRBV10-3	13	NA	CATRAGPDNEQFF	TGTGCCACAAGGGCTGGCCCAGACAATGAGCAGTTCTTC
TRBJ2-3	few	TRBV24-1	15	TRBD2	CATDTGGSDTDTQYF	TGTGCCACCGACACGGGAGGTTCCGACACAGATACGCAGTATTTT
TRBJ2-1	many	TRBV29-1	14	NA	CSVEFGQTYNEQFF	TGCAGCGTTGAATTTGGACAGACTTACAATGAGCAGTTCTTC
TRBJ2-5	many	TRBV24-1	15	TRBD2	CATSVPAGGRETQYF	TGTGCCACCAGTGTACCAGCGGGAGGAAGAGAGACCCAGTACTTC
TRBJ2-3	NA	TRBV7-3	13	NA	CASSLVHTDTQYF	TGTGCCAGCAGCTTAGTCCACACAGATACGCAGTATTTT
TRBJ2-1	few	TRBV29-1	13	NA	CSVRQGTYNEQFF	TGCAGCGTTAGGCAGGGAACCTACAATGAGCAGTTCTTC
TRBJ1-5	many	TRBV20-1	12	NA	CSASRVDQPQHF	TGCAGTGCTAGTAGGGTTGATCAGCCCCAGCATTTT
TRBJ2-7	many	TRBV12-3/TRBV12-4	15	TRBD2	CASSYTAGGPIEQYF	TGTGCCAGCAGTTATACGGCGGGAGGGCCAATCGAGCAGTACTTC
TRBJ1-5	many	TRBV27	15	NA	CASSLSIGTGQPQHF	TGTGCCAGCAGTTTATCTATCGGGACGGGGCAGCCCCAGCATTTT
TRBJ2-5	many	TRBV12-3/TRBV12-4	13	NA	CASSLSSEETQYF	TGTGCCAGCAGTCTCTCCTCGGAAGAGACCCAGTACTTC
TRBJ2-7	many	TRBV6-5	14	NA	CASSYWRGSYEQYF	TGTGCCAGCAGTTACTGGAGGGGGAGCTACGAGCAGTACTTC
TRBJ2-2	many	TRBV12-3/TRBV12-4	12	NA	CAGRVRSGELFF	TGTGCCGGCAGGGTTCGTTCCGGGGAGCTGTTTTTT
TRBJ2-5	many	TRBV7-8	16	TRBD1	CASKTVRGNRKETQYF	TGTGCCAGCAAGACGGTCAGGGGGAACCGAAAAGAGACCCAGTACTTC
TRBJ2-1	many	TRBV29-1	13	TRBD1	CSVHRGSYNEQFF	TGCAGCGTCCACAGGGGGTCTTACAATGAGCAGTTCTTC
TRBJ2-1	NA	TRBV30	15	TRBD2	CAWSPGLAGGEEQFF	TGTGCCTGGAGCCCGGGACTAGCGGGAGGAGAGGAGCAGTTCTTC
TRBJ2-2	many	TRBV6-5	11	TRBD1	CATGEAGELFF	TGTGCGACAGGGGAGGCCGGGGAGCTGTTTTTT
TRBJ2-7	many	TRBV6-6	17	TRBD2	CASSYGLAGVKFPEQYF	TGTGCCAGCAGTTACGGACTAGCGGGAGTCAAATTCCCCGAGCAGTACTTC
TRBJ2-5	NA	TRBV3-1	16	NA	CASRFWSGRAEETQYF	TGTGCTAGCAGGTTTTGGAGCGGCCGGGCGGAAGAGACCCAGTACTTC
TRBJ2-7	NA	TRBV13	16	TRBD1	CASSPLGQGFTYEQYF	TGTGCCAGCAGCCCCCTGGGACAGGGGTTCACCTACGAGCAGTACTTC
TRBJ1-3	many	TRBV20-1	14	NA	CSARGGGSGNTIYF	TGCAGTGCTAGAGGGGGGGGGTCTGGAAACACCATATATTTT
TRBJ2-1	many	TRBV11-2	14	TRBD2	CASSLDLGRGAQFF	TGTGCCAGCAGCTTAGATCTAGGGCGGGGGGCTCAGTTCTTC
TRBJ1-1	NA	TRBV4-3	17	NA	CASSQDTVGPLGTEAFF	TGCGCCAGCAGCCAAGATACGGTAGGCCCCTTGGGCACTGAAGCTTTCTTT
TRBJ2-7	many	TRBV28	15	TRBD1	CASSPPGTGSHEQYF	TGTGCCAGCAGTCCGCCCGGGACAGGGTCCCACGAGCAGTACTTC
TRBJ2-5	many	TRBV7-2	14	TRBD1	CASSAYEGAQTQYF	TGTGCCAGCAGCGCGTACGAGGGGGCTCAGACCCAGTACTTC
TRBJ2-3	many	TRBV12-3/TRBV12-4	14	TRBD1	CASSSSTGADTQYF	TGTGCCAGCAGCAGCTCGACAGGGGCGGATACGCAGTATTTT